The 10 T cell receptor beta chains in this list originate from one sample, sequenced in a study of OX40 agonist ivuxolimab in advanced cancers. Assay: immunoSEQ multiplex PCR; the TCRdb copy retains only in-frame clones and omits some. This table has fewer than 40,000 clones, around 83% appearing once. Sequencing was performed on CD4+ or CD8+ T cells sorted from blood, taken in a trial of the OX40 agonist ivuxolimab. The receptors were sampled from an adult with an advanced solid tumor such as melanoma, head and neck, liver or kidney cancer.

V and J are TRBV5-4 and TRBJ2-6; D may be TRBD2 (5 bases). V was cut by 4 bases and J by 0 bases, with 14 bases left in between. Germline values: CDR1 SGHNT, CDR2 YYREEE (reference sequence). This CDR3 is 17 amino acids long. The DNA for the CDR3 is TGTGCCAGCAGCCCCCGGGGAACGATCTCTGGGGCCAACGTCCTGACTTTC. Encoded protein: CASSPRGTISGANVLTF.

The chain recombines TRBV28 with TRBJ2-7; 10 nucleotides match TRBD2. Germline V gives CDR1 MDHEN, CDR2 SYDVKM. This CDR3 spans 15 amino acids. The ends lost 6 bases at V and 7 bases at J; junction bases unmatched: 12. The CDR3, as DNA: TGTGCCAGCAGCTCCAGCGGGGGGGGTAAATGGGAGCAGTACTTC. It translates to CASSSSGGGKWEQYF. The full variable domain, with the rest looked up from reference TRBV28 and TRBJ2-7, is DVKVTQSSRYLVKRTGEKVFLECVQDMDHENMFWYRQDPGLGLRLIYFSYDVKMKEKGDIPEGYSVSREKKERFSLILESASTNQTSMYLCASSSSGGGKWEQYFGPGTRLTVT.

This clone was counted a single time. V and J are TRBV29-1 and TRBJ1-2, with D perhaps TRBD1 (5 bases). Deletions cut 1 base from V and 8 bases from J, with 17 bases between. This CDR3 region has 14 residues. Germline values: CDR1 SQVTM, CDR2 ANQGSEA. The DNA of the CDR3 is TGCAGCGTTGAAGTGGTCCAGGGTAAAGACGGCTACACCTTC. Translated, it gives CSVEVVQGKDGYTF.

The table lists this clone with a count of one. DNA of the CDR3: TGCGCCAGCAGCTCCTCCCCCAGGGACCCTGAAGCTTTCTTT. This sequence encodes CASSSSPRDPEAFF. The genes are TRBV5-1 and TRBJ1-1; tentative D call: TRBD1 (5 bases). This CDR3 contains 14 residues. The V gene's germline CDR1 is SGHRS and CDR2 YFSETQ. V was cut by 3 bases and J by 6 bases, with 15 bases left in between. Based on the CDR3 plus reference TRBV5-1 and TRBJ1-1, the full variable domain is KAGVTQTPRYLIKTRGQQVTLSCSPISGHRSVSWYQQTPGQGLQFLFEYFSETQRNKGNFPGRFSGRQFSNSRSEMNVSTLELGDSALYLCASSSSPRDPEAFFGQGTRLTVV.

This clone occurred once. The chain couples TRBV6-1 to TRBJ1-5, with 8 bases that match TRBD1. Looked up from germline, CDR1 is MNHNS and CDR2 is SASEGT. Losses at the gene ends were 7 bases for V and 0 bases for J; bases not matched to a gene: 5. This CDR3 comprises 15 residues. The CDR3 coding sequence is TGTGCCAGCACCGGACAGGGCTATAGCAATCAGCCCCAGCATTTT. It specifies CASTGQGYSNQPQHF.

This chain connects TRBV2 to TRBJ2-6; perhaps TRBD1 as D (5 bases). In germline, CDR1 is SNHLY, CDR2 FYNNEI. The CDR3 length is 15 residues. V dropped 6 bases and J dropped 2 bases, with 11 bases sitting between them. The CDR3 reads CASSRESAGANVLTF. In DNA, the CDR3 is TGTGCCAGCAGCAGGGAATCCGCTGGGGCCAACGTCCTGACTTTC.

Written as DNA, the CDR3 is TGCGCCAGCTCCCTAGGTAGCGGCCACGAGCAGTACTTC. As protein: CASSLGSGHEQYF. The chain recombines TRBV5-1 with TRBJ2-7; possibly TRBD2 for D (6 bases). Germline CDR1 is SGHRS and CDR2 is YFSETQ. Trimming left V 7 bases short and J 5 bases short, with 16 bases between. The CDR3 is 13 amino acids.

This clone showed up just a few times. CDR3 sequence reads: CASSGTPDNEQFF. The CDR3, as DNA: TGTGCCAGCAGTGGGACCCCTGACAATGAGCAGTTCTTC. The chain couples TRBV28 to TRBJ2-1; D is tentatively TRBD1 or TRBD2 (5 bases each). V shed 5 bases and J shed 5 bases, with 10 bases lying between them. Germline CDR1 reads MDHEN; CDR2 reads SYDVKM. The CDR3 spans 13 residues.

This chain links TRBV29-1 with TRBJ2-3, with D uncertain. V lost 7 bases and J lost 5, with 7 bases in between. The CDR3 spans 10 residues. The germline gives CDR1 SQVTM, CDR2 ANQGSEA. CDR3 sequence reads: CSARRDTQYF. The CDR3 DNA follows: TGCAGCGCACGGAGAGATACGCAGTATTTT.

V and J are TRBV11-2 and TRBJ2-7; 14 bases fit TRBD2. The germline V gene encodes CDR1 SGHAT and CDR2 FQNNGV. The V and J ends lost 4 bases and 8 bases, in that order; junction bases with no gene match: 13. The CDR3 totals 17 residues. The CDR3: CASSSLRGLAGVGKQYF. For the CDR3, the DNA is TGTGCCAGCAGCTCATTACGGGGACTAGCGGGGGTGGGAAAGCAGTACTTC.